These T cell receptor beta chains were read from a single sample in a study of Tregs in tolerant kidney transplant recipients. Data came from immunoSEQ multiplex PCR; TCRdb stores just in-frame clones and leaves some out. Of around 43,000 clones in the sample, about 90% were seen once. The sequencing input was Tregs from blood. Receptors were obtained from a human donor in good health. CDR3s include the opening cysteine and the closing phenylalanine or tryptophan. A D gene is named only where the DNA matches it firmly. Expanded clones get a size class; other rows say once, few or many, or leave the size out.

size	D	J	V	CDR3	DNA
.	.	TRBJ2-7	TRBV5-1	CASSLTGAYEQYF	TGCGCCAGCAGCTTGACTGGAGCCTACGAGCAGTACTTC
.	.	TRBJ1-1	TRBV13	CASSHLRRSYTEAFF	TGTGCCAGCAGTCATCTCCGGAGGAGTTACACTGAAGCTTTCTTT
few	.	TRBJ1-4	TRBV27	CASSLRGGSEKLFF	TGTGCCAGCAGTTTACGGGGCGGTAGTGAAAAACTGTTTTTT
few	TRBD2	TRBJ2-3	TRBV7-3	CASSVGIAGGLDTQYF	TGTGCCAGCAGCGTAGGAATAGCGGGGGGGCTAGATACGCAGTATTTT
once	.	TRBJ2-3	TRBV6-1	CASSERTDLTQYF	TGTGCCAGCAGTGAACGGACCGACCTTACGCAGTATTTT
.	.	TRBJ1-2	TRBV7-9	CASSLVGGHYTF	TGTGCCAGCAGCTTAGTCGGGGGTCACTACACCTTC
.	.	TRBJ2-3	TRBV7-2	CASRGRGLFTDTQYF	TGTGCCTCCAGGGGCAGGGGATTGTTCACAGATACGCAGTATTTT
once	TRBD2	TRBJ2-2	TRBV19	CASQAGGPRTGELFF	TGTGCCAGTCAAGCGGGGGGGCCGCGGACCGGGGAGCTGTTTTTT
.	.	TRBJ1-2	TRBV15	CATSRELNKGYTF	TGTGCCACCAGCAGAGAGTTGAACAAAGGCTACACCTTC
.	.	TRBJ2-5	TRBV5-1	CASSFSGAPLKTQYF	TGCGCCAGCAGCTTTTCAGGGGCGCCCTTGAAGACCCAGTACTTC
.	TRBD1	TRBJ1-1	TRBV7-9	CASSLQGASSLKAFF	TGTGCCAGCAGTCTACAGGGGGCGAGTTCCCTGAAAGCTTTCTTT
.	.	TRBJ1-4	TRBV19	CASSIPRTGGDEKLFF	TGTGCCAGTAGTATACCCCGGACGGGAGGGGATGAAAAACTGTTTTTT
.	TRBD1	TRBJ2-5	TRBV10-1	CASSDQQGWETQYF	TGCGCCAGCAGTGACCAACAGGGGTGGGAGACCCAGTACTTC
.	TRBD2	TRBJ2-1	TRBV7-9	CASSSPVGWTSGNEQFF	TGTGCCAGCAGCTCCCCGGTGGGGTGGACTAGCGGGAATGAGCAGTTCTTC
.	.	TRBJ1-1	TRBV27	CASSPQGEAGAFF	TGTGCCAGCAGTCCCCAGGGAGAGGCTGGAGCTTTCTTT
.	TRBD2	TRBJ2-2	TRBV14	CASSQALGTSTGELFF	TGTGCCAGCAGCCAAGCGTTGGGGACTAGCACCGGGGAGCTGTTTTTT
.	.	TRBJ2-7	TRBV30	CAWSVRLSSYEQYF	TGTGCCTGGAGTGTAAGACTCAGCTCCTACGAGCAGTACTTC
once	TRBD1	TRBJ1-5	TRBV23-1	CASSQKQGNQPQHF	TGCGCCAGCAGTCAAAAACAGGGGAATCAGCCCCAGCATTTT
once	.	TRBJ1-1	TRBV27	CASSFWGNTEAFF	TGTGCCAGCAGTTTTTGGGGAAACACTGAAGCTTTCTTT
.	TRBD2	TRBJ2-7	TRBV10-3	CAIKEKASGGAHEQYF	TGTGCCATCAAAGAGAAGGCTAGCGGGGGGGCCCACGAGCAGTACTTC
.	TRBD1	TRBJ1-1	TRBV30	CAWSRPGTGTPEAFF	TGTGCCTGGAGTCGTCCCGGGACAGGGACCCCTGAAGCTTTCTTT
.	.	TRBJ1-2	TRBV9	CASSVRYGGGYTF	TGTGCCAGCAGCGTTAGGTACGGTGGTGGCTACACCTTC
once	.	TRBJ2-5	TRBV19	CASSRGLEETQYF	TGTGCCAGTAGTAGGGGCCTAGAAGAGACCCAGTACTTC
.	.	TRBJ2-3	TRBV4-2	CASSQQGQSTDTQYF	TGTGCCAGCAGCCAACAAGGACAGAGCACAGATACGCAGTATTTT
.	.	TRBJ2-5	TRBV6-5	CASSPQTETQYF	TGTGCCAGCAGTCCCCAAACTGAGACCCAGTACTTC
.	TRBD1	TRBJ2-3	TRBV7-2	CASSFGTGITDTQYF	TGTGCCAGCAGCTTCGGGACAGGGATCACAGATACGCAGTATTTT
.	TRBD2	TRBJ2-7	TRBV18	CASSLGLDNEQYF	TGTGCCAGCTCATTGGGACTAGATAACGAGCAGTACTTC
.	.	TRBJ2-1	TRBV19	CASSSRSQIGNEQFF	TGTGCCAGTAGTTCCCGCTCTCAAATAGGCAATGAGCAGTTCTTC
once	.	TRBJ2-5	TRBV18	CASFSRRTETQYF	TGTGCCAGCTTCTCAAGGAGGACTGAGACCCAGTACTTC
.	TRBD2	TRBJ2-3	TRBV7-9	CASSLVLASGLWDTQYF	TGTGCCAGCAGCTTAGTGTTGGCTAGCGGCCTATGGGATACGCAGTATTTT
once	TRBD1	TRBJ1-1	TRBV4-2	CASSQDDRGTNTEAFF	TGTGCCAGCAGCCAGGATGACAGGGGGACGAACACTGAAGCTTTCTTT
.	TRBD1	TRBJ1-1	TRBV2	CAIWTGLVPEAFF	TGTGCCATCTGGACAGGGTTGGTTCCTGAAGCTTTCTTT